This T cell receptor (beta chain) was identified in a study of cytomegalovirus exposure and HLA in healthy donors. Study-level background: According to later analysis, the same platform produced the 120 or so validation and several hundred first-cohort repertoires.

General observations from the study: Cytomegalovirus-associated status was assigned to about 180 TCR beta chains. In a later analysis, first-cohort TCR clusters were found to tend to co-occur in the approximately 120 validation repertoires.

This CDR3 contains 15 residues. V lost 0 bases and J 10 bases, leaving 13 bases between the germline ends. Germline V gene lookup returns CDR1 SGHTA and CDR2 FQGNSA. Libraries were prepared by immunoSEQ multiplex PCR; TCRdb keeps only in-frame clonotypes and omits some of them. The sample comprises 150,000 to 200,000 clones, approximately 78% of which are singletons, and 1% to 1.5% rests with the top ten. The donors were members of the validation cohort, which comprised roughly 130 subjects and was separate from the first cohort of around 700 subjects. Turning to this clone: Its target is unknown.

This chain links TRBV7-2 with TRBJ1-6, with TRBD1 as a possible D gene (5 bases). This TCR was sampled from a woman in her 30s in good health and CMV-seronegative. What was sequenced was PBMCs. CDR3 nucleotides: TGTGCCAGCAGCTTAGCGGGGCAGTCTCGGTCACCCCTCCACTTT. This encodes CASSLAGQSRSPLHF. The full variable domain, in which reference TRBV7-2 and TRBJ1-6 provide the parts outside the CDR3, is GAGVSQSPSNKVTEKGKDVELRCDPISGHTALYWYRQSLGQGLEFLIYFQGNSAPDKSGLPSDRFSAERTGGSVSTLTIQRTQQEDSAVYLCASSLAGQSRSPLHFGNGTRLTVT.